Listed below are T cell receptor beta chains from one sample, sequenced in a study of early T cells in non-severe SARS-CoV-2 infection. TCRdb reprocessed the 5' RACE reads with MiXCR, giving one entry per CDR3 protein. This table has about 69,000 distinct CDR3 sequences, 11% appearing once. The sequences come from whole blood, collected at baseline. These receptors were obtained from an adult who was a healthcare worker with PCR-confirmed SARS-CoV-2 infection or an uninfected control (not recorded which). Each CDR3 is given with its conserved first and last residue. A D gene is named only where the DNA matches it firmly. Clone size is given for some rows only: seen once, a few or many times, or a class if the clone is expanded.

>TRBJ2-1|TRBV12-3/TRBV12-4|TRBD2|NA|14
TGTGCCAGCAGTTTTGTCGGGAGGAACAATGAGCAGTTCTTC
CASSFVGRNNEQFF
>TRBJ2-3|TRBV2|NA|few|12
TGTGCCAGCAGGCCCCAGGGAAATACGCAGTATTTT
CASRPQGNTQYF
>TRBJ2-1|TRBV15|NA|few|12
TGTGCCACCAGAAGAGGGGGGAATGAGCAGTTCTTC
CATRRGGNEQFF
>TRBJ2-7|TRBV28|NA|few|13
TGTGCCAGCAGTTTTAACAACGAGTACGAGCAGTACTTC
CASSFNNEYEQYF
>TRBJ2-3|TRBV6-6|NA|many|12
TGTGCCAGCACCGGGGGCACAGATACGCAGTATTTT
CASTGGTDTQYF
>TRBJ2-2|TRBV28|NA|NA|17
TGTGCCAGCAGACCCAGCGGGCTAAGCAAGAACACCGGGGAGCTGTTTTTT
CASRPSGLSKNTGELFF
>TRBJ2-3|TRBV19|NA|few|14
TGTGCCAGTAGTAGGGGTGGGGAAGGAGATACGCAGTATTTT
CASSRGGEGDTQYF
>TRBJ2-3|TRBV6-1|TRBD2|NA|16
TGTGCCAGCAGTGAGGTCCCGCGGGGGGCAGTAGATACGCAGTATTTT
CASSEVPRGAVDTQYF
>TRBJ2-4|TRBV18|NA|few|15
TGTGCCAGCTCACCACCCGGGACACCCTATGACATTCAGTACTTC
CASSPPGTPYDIQYF
>TRBJ2-2|TRBV6-1|TRBD1|NA|18
TGTGCCAGCATCCCTGGAGTGACAGGGACATATCGATCCGGGGAGCTGTTTTTT
CASIPGVTGTYRSGELFF
>TRBJ1-6|TRBV7-9|NA|few|14
TGTGCCAGCAGCCGAGGGACGGGCAATTCACCCCTCCACTTT
CASSRGTGNSPLHF
>TRBJ1-1|TRBV20-1|TRBD1|many|13
TGCAGTGTTAGACAGGGGGAGAACACTGAAGCTTTCTTT
CSVRQGENTEAFF
>TRBJ2-5|TRBV5-4|TRBD1|few|15
TGTGCCAGCAGCGTGGGACAGGGGTTTCAAGAGACCCAGTACTTC
CASSVGQGFQETQYF
>TRBJ2-7|TRBV7-6|NA|many|15
TGTGCCAGCAGCTTCTGGCCTCGGGGGGCAGGTGAGCAGTACTTC
CASSFWPRGAGEQYF
>TRBJ2-5|TRBV5-6|TRBD1|NA|14
TGTGCCAGCAGCCCGCGAGGGGGCGAAGAGACCCAGTACTTC
CASSPRGGEETQYF
>TRBJ1-1|TRBV10-3|NA|few|13
TGTGCCATCAGTGGCGGTTTCGGGACTGAAGCTTTCTTT
CAISGGFGTEAFF
>TRBJ2-7|TRBV6-6|NA|many|14
TGTGCCAGCAGCCGACAGGCATCTGTCTACGAGCAGTACTTC
CASSRQASVYEQYF
>TRBJ2-1|TRBV4-1|TRBD2|NA|15
TGCGCCAGCAGCCAAGATCCGGGGGGGCAGAATGAGCAGTTCTTC
CASSQDPGGQNEQFF
>TRBJ2-2|TRBV2|NA|few|13
TGTGCCAGCCGGAGGGGGGTAACCGGGGAGCTGTTTTTT
CASRRGVTGELFF
>TRBJ2-3|TRBV4-3|NA|few|13
TGCGCCAGCAGCCAAGGACACCGAGATACGCAGTATTTT
CASSQGHRDTQYF
>TRBJ2-3|TRBV7-2|TRBD2|many|13
TGTGCCAGCAGCTATAGCGGGAGAGATACGCAGTATTTT
CASSYSGRDTQYF
>TRBJ2-7|TRBV12-3/TRBV12-4|NA|few|13
TGTGCCAGCAGTTTGTCTAGCCCCCACGAGCAGTACTTC
CASSLSSPHEQYF
>TRBJ2-3|TRBV5-5|NA|once|15
TGTGCCAGCAGCTTGGGGGGGACAAGCACAGATACGCAGTATTTT
CASSLGGTSTDTQYF
>TRBJ1-2|TRBV6-5|TRBD1|few|14
TGTGCCAGCAGATCCACACAGGGGTCCTATGGCTACACCTTC
CASRSTQGSYGYTF
>TRBJ1-6|TRBV6-5|NA|many|15
TGTGCCAGCAGTTACGAGCAGGGTCCCTATTCACCCCTCCATTTT
CASSYEQGPYSPLHF
>TRBJ2-7|TRBV29-1|NA|NA|12
TGCAGCGTCAGGGTCGGCGCCTACGAGCAGTACTTC
CSVRVGAYEQYF
>TRBJ2-2|TRBV7-8|NA|few|14
TGTGCCAGCACAGGGGCAAGGAACACCGGGGAGCTGTTTTTT
CASTGARNTGELFF
>TRBJ1-1|TRBV12-3/TRBV12-4|NA|NA|11
TGTGCCAGCAGTTCGAGCCTTGAAGCTTTCTTT
CASSSSLEAFF
>TRBJ1-1|TRBV20-1|NA|few|12
TGCAGTGCTAGAGTCCGAAGCCTTGAAGCTTTCTTT
CSARVRSLEAFF
>TRBJ2-7|TRBV20-1|TRBD1|few|14
TGCAGTGTACTACAAACCGGGACAGGGAGGAAGCAGTACTTC
CSVLQTGTGRKQYF
>TRBJ2-3|TRBV15|NA|few|17
TGTGCCACCAGCAGACGGGTGGTAAGGACAGCCGAGGATACGCAGTATTTT
CATSRRVVRTAEDTQYF
>TRBJ2-3|TRBV5-1|NA|few|14
TGCGCCAGCAGCTTGGGCTTGGTCACAGATACGCAGTATTTT
CASSLGLVTDTQYF
>TRBJ2-7|TRBV7-9|TRBD2|NA|17
TGTGCCAGCAGCTCGGGTAGACTAGCGGGAACTACCTACGAGCAGTACTTC
CASSSGRLAGTTYEQYF
>TRBJ2-1|TRBV15|TRBD2|few|17
TGTGCCACCAGCAGAGGCCCTCCTAGCGGGGGGTACAATGAGCAGTTCTTC
CATSRGPPSGGYNEQFF
>TRBJ2-1|TRBV9|NA|NA|15
TGTGCCAGCAGCACAGTAGCGGTCTCCTACAATGAGCAGTTCTTC
CASSTVAVSYNEQFF
>TRBJ2-5|TRBV20-1|NA|NA|15
TGCAGTGCTAGAGATCTATTACGGAACCAAGAGACCCAGTACTTC
CSARDLLRNQETQYF
>TRBJ2-7|TRBV4-2|NA|many|16
TGTGCCAGCAGCCAAGATTTAGGGGGGGGATCCTACGAGCAGTACTTC
CASSQDLGGGSYEQYF
>TRBJ2-7|TRBV18|NA|few|13
TGTGCCAGCTCACCGACGGCCGACTACGAGCAGTACTTC
CASSPTADYEQYF
>TRBJ2-3|TRBV29-1|TRBD1|few|13
TGCAGCGTTGAACCGACAGGGCCAGATACGCAGTATTTT
CSVEPTGPDTQYF
>TRBJ2-1|TRBV19|NA|many|14
TGTGCCACCGCGGCGGGGCCCGGGAGCAATGAGCAGTTCTTC
CATAAGPGSNEQFF
>TRBJ1-1|TRBV18|TRBD1|few|17
TGTGCCAGCTCACTCTCCGGACAGGGGGGCCTGGACACTGAAGCTTTCTTT
CASSLSGQGGLDTEAFF
>TRBJ2-1|TRBV18|NA|many|16
TGTGCCAGCTCACTACAGGTCGCTAGCTCCTACAATGAGCAGTTCTTC
CASSLQVASSYNEQFF
>TRBJ1-2|TRBV24-1|TRBD1|many|13
TGTGCCACCAAAGGGACAGGGAATGTTGGCTACACCTTC
CATKGTGNVGYTF
>TRBJ2-3|TRBV18|NA|few|13
TGTGCCAGCTCCTCGGCCATAGAGGATACGCAGTATTTT
CASSSAIEDTQYF
>TRBJ2-7|TRBV11-2|NA|NA|16
TGTGCCAGCAGCCGGCTGGACCCATCGAGCTCCTACGAGCAGTACTTC
CASSRLDPSSSYEQYF
>TRBJ2-7|TRBV10-3|NA|NA|12
TGTGCCATCAGTACAGGGCCCTACGAGCAGTACTTC
CAISTGPYEQYF
>TRBJ1-3|TRBV12-3/TRBV12-4|TRBD1|NA|15
TGTGCCAGCAGTCGGGGGACAGTCTCTGGAAACACCATATATTTT
CASSRGTVSGNTIYF
>TRBJ2-1|TRBV11-3|NA|few|15
TGTGCCAGCAATATCCTCCCCGGGGTGTACAATGAGCAGTTCTTC
CASNILPGVYNEQFF
>TRBJ2-2|TRBV10-3|NA|NA|14
TGTGCCATCCCGAGCCCAGGGAACACCGGGGAGCTGTTTTTT
CAIPSPGNTGELFF
>TRBJ1-3|TRBV14|NA|many|17
TGTGCCAGCAGCCAATTGGTGGGCACCTACTCTGGAAACACCATATATTTT
CASSQLVGTYSGNTIYF
>TRBJ1-1|TRBV27|NA|few|15
TGTGCCAGCAGTCCGACGAGGGTTGAGGCGGCTGAAGCTTTCTTT
CASSPTRVEAAEAFF
>TRBJ2-7|TRBV7-2|NA|many|13
TGTGCCAGCAGCTTACTCCCGACCTACGAGCAGTACTTC
CASSLLPTYEQYF
>TRBJ1-2|TRBV20-1|NA|few|13
TGCAGTGCTAGGGCTGATCTCTATGGCGGCTACACCTTC
CSARADLYGGYTF
>TRBJ2-5|TRBV5-5|NA|few|15
TGTGCCAGCAGCTTTTTAGGAACCGGAGGCGAGACCCAGTACTTC
CASSFLGTGGETQYF
>TRBJ1-1|TRBV3-1|NA|NA|16
TGTGCCAGCAGCCAAGAGGCCCCAGGGTTGAACACTGAAGCTTTCTTT
CASSQEAPGLNTEAFF